One sample yielded the 24 T cell receptor beta chains listed below, sequenced in a study of T cell responses to AZD1222 COVID-19 vaccine. Data came from immunoSEQ multiplex PCR; TCRdb stores just in-frame clones and leaves some out. Seen here are 45,000 to 60,000 clones, more than 60% observed once, and the top ten hold around 7%. This sample comprised peripheral blood, obtained on day 0 of AZD1222 vaccination. The receptors come from an adult in good health.

The chain is built from TRBV6-2 or TRBV6-3 and TRBJ2-7; D is perhaps TRBD1 (6 bases). The CDR3 covers 16 residues. Trimming cost V 4 bases and J 3 bases, with 19 bases left between them. Germline CDR1 reads MNHEY; CDR2 reads SVGEGT. Here the CDR3 DNA reads TGTGCCAGCAGTTTGGAACAGGGAAAAACTAGCTACGAGCAGTACTTC. As protein: CASSLEQGKTSYEQYF.

The J gene is TRBJ1-1, the V gene TRBV5-1, with D tentatively TRBD1 (5 bases). V was clipped by 2 bases and J by 4 bases, with 9 bases between them. There are 13 residues in the CDR3. The germline V gene encodes CDR1 SGHRS and CDR2 YFSETQ. The CDR3 is CASSLGGATEAFF. Here the CDR3 DNA reads TGCGCCAGCAGCTTAGGAGGGGCCACTGAAGCTTTCTTT.

The rearrangement links TRBV3-1 (or the pseudogene TRBV3-2) to TRBJ2-2; D not resolved. Deletions cut 0 bases from V and 5 bases from J, with 7 bases between. The CDR3 contains 14 residues. Germline CDR1 is LGHDT and CDR2 is YNNKEL (reference sequence). The CDR3 spells CASSQDASTGELFF. CDR3 coding DNA: TGTGCCAGCAGCCAAGATGCGAGTACCGGGGAGCTGTTTTTT.

This rearrangement joins TRBV4-1 to TRBJ2-1; a weak D match, TRBD2 (6 bases). Germline CDR1 MGHRA, CDR2 YSYEKL. CDR3 length equals 18 residues. Trimming stripped 0 bases from V and 1 base from J, with 16 bases between. CDR3 region: CASSQDSLRGTSYNEQFF. CDR3 in DNA: TGCGCCAGCAGCCAAGATTCGCTCCGGGGGACGTCCTACAATGAGCAGTTCTTC.

The chain links TRBV2 to TRBJ1-2; 7 bases agree with TRBD1. V lost 6 bases, J lost 0 bases, and 4 bases stayed unmatched. The CDR3 contains 14 residues. Germline values: CDR1 SNHLY, CDR2 FYNNEI. The CDR3 sequence: CASRGTVANYGYTF. The CDR3 DNA is TGTGCCAGCAGGGGGACAGTAGCTAACTATGGCTACACCTTC.

V and J are TRBV7-9 and TRBJ1-1; 8 positions match TRBD1. Germline CDR1 reads SEHNR; CDR2 reads FQNEAQ (reference sequence). This CDR3 has 17 amino acids. Trimming at V came to 6 bases and at J to 4 bases, leaving 16 bases not matched to a gene. CDR3 region: CASSTAPGGLKVTEAFF. The CDR3 DNA is TGTGCCAGCAGTACAGCCCCAGGGGGCCTAAAGGTCACTGAAGCTTTCTTT. Based on the CDR3 plus reference TRBV7-9 and TRBJ1-1, the full variable domain is DTGVSQNPRHKITKRGQNVTFRCDPISEHNRLYWYRQTLGQGPEFLTYFQNEAQLEKSRLLSDRFSAERPKGSFSTLEIQRTEQGDSAMYLCASSTAPGGLKVTEAFFGQGTRLTVV.

The chain joins TRBV29-1 to TRBJ2-2; D gene unclear. CDR1 and CDR2 from the germline V gene are SQVTM and ANQGSEA. CDR3 length equals 14 residues. V was trimmed by 7 bases and J by 0 bases, leaving 12 bases between them. CDR3 bases: TGCAGCGCTGCCGTCCAGCCGAACACCGGGGAGCTGTTTTTT. Protein product: CSAAVQPNTGELFF.

The V call is TRBV5-4, the J call TRBJ1-2, with D tentatively TRBD1 (6 bases). This CDR3 comprises 14 residues. V lost 4 bases and J lost 5, with 15 bases in between. Germline loops: CDR1 SGHNT, CDR2 YYREEE (reference sequence). The CDR3 DNA is TGTGCCAGCAGCCGCCCGGGGACAAGTTATGGCTACACCTTC. Its protein is CASSRPGTSYGYTF.

The chain recombines TRBV7-9 with TRBJ1-4; 9 bases agree with TRBD1. V lost 4 bases and J lost 5; bases outside the gene matches: 5. CDR3 length: 15 residues. CDR1 is SEHNR, CDR2 FQNEAQ, per germline (reference sequence). CDR3 in DNA: TGTGCCAGCAGCTCGTCGACAGGGGGGAATGAAAAACTGTTTTTT. Translating gives CASSSSTGGNEKLFF.

As regards this clone: This sample also contains other DNA sequences that code for the same CDR3. The chain carries TRBV28 and TRBJ1-2, with a tentative D call TRBD1 (5 bases). Germline V CDR1 and CDR2: MDHEN, SYDVKM. The CDR3 length is 13 residues. The V gene lost 3 bases and the J gene lost 4 bases, with 9 bases spanning the gap. The CDR3 reads CASSFGRGYGYTF. The CDR3 region has the DNA TGTGCCAGCAGTTTTGGAAGGGGCTATGGCTACACCTTC.

This rearrangement joins TRBV20-1 to TRBJ2-3; D assignment may be TRBD1 or TRBD2 (6 bases each). Germline V CDR1 and CDR2: DFQATT, SNEGSKA (reference sequence). Trimming took 3 bases from V and 5 from J, leaving 9 bases between them. The CDR3 runs 12 residues. DNA for the CDR3: TGCAGTGCTAGTAGGGGGGAAGATACGCAGTATTTT. The encoded protein is CSASRGEDTQYF.

V gene TRBV10-3 combines with J gene TRBJ1-5, with 7 bases identical to TRBD1. J lost 10 bases, V lost 3 bases, and 3 bases had no gene match. Germline V CDR1 and CDR2: ENHRY, SYGVKD. CDR3 length: 12 residues. The CDR3 spells CAISDRGGPQHF. Written as DNA, the CDR3 is TGTGCCATCAGTGACAGGGGGGGACCCCAGCATTTT.

The chain recombines TRBV6-1 with TRBJ2-3, with 12 bases matching TRBD2. Germline assignment: CDR1 MNHNS and CDR2 SASEGT. Losses at the gene ends were 3 bases for V and 5 bases for J; bases not matched to a gene: 6. CDR3 length: 16 residues. The DNA of the CDR3 is TGTGCCAGCAGTGATCTGCTAGCGGGAGGGATAGATACGCAGTATTTT. It encodes CASSDLLAGGIDTQYF.

This clone was counted between two and nine times. The chain is built from TRBV10-2 and TRBJ2-1; 7 nucleotides match TRBD2. V trimming: 2 bases; J trimming: 10 bases; junction bases outside the gene matches: 5. CDR1 is WSHSY, CDR2 SAAADI, per germline. This CDR3 has 13 amino acids. As DNA, the CDR3 is TGCGCCAGCAGTGAGGCTGCGGGGGAGGAGCAGTTCTTC. Its protein is CASSEAAGEEQFF.

This clone has just one count. This chain uses TRBV5-4 with TRBJ2-7; D might be TRBD2 (5 bases). CDR3 length: 14 residues. Germline V gives CDR1 SGHNT, CDR2 YYREEE (reference sequence). Trimming removed 1 base at V and 5 bases at J, with 13 bases between. The CDR3 nucleotides are TGTGCCAGCAGCTTGTTCGAGGGCTGGAACGAGCAGTACTTC. Amino acids: CASSLFEGWNEQYF.

The rearrangement joins TRBV10-2 to TRBJ2-7; 7 nucleotides align to TRBD1. Germline values: CDR1 WSHSY, CDR2 SAAADI. V lost 0 bases and J lost 0; bases outside the gene matches: 8. The CDR3 is 17 residues long. The CDR3 DNA reads TGCGCCAGCAGTGAGTCGTTGTTCGGGGACAGCTCCTACGAGCAGTACTTC. Protein product: CASSESLFGDSSYEQYF.

The CDR3: CASKRGLDSSYEQYF. For the CDR3, the DNA is TGTGCCAGCAAAAGGGGCCTTGACTCCTCCTACGAGCAGTACTTC. This chain uses TRBV6-5 with TRBJ2-7; TRBD1 is a possible D gene (5 bases). V lost 7 bases and J lost 0, with 16 bases in between. The V gene's germline CDR1 is MNHEY and CDR2 SVGAGI. The CDR3 contains 15 residues.

This clone is a singleton in its sample. This chain connects TRBV6-5 to TRBJ1-1; unclear D gene. V lost 11 bases and J lost 0, with 10 bases in between. The V gene's germline CDR1 is MNHEY and CDR2 SVGAGI. CDR3 length: 12 residues. CDR3: CASDRLNTEAFF. The CDR3, as DNA: TGTGCCTCCGACCGCCTGAACACTGAAGCTTTCTTT.

The chain uses TRBV9 and TRBJ2-1; D is tentatively TRBD1 or TRBD2 (6 bases each). The CDR3 is 16 amino acids. V was cut by 4 bases and J by 8 bases, with 22 bases left in between. Germline values: CDR1 SGDLS, CDR2 YYNGEE. This chain's CDR3 is CASSPRLGGLGDEQFF. In nucleotides, the CDR3 is TGTGCCAGCAGCCCCCGGCTGGGGGGCCTCGGGGATGAGCAGTTCTTC.

This chain links TRBV5-4 with TRBJ2-7; a possible D gene is TRBD2 (5 bases). The CDR3 sequence is 15 residues long. V was shortened by 0 bases and J by 5 bases, with 15 bases between the two germline ends. The V gene's germline CDR1 is SGHNT and CDR2 YYREEE (reference sequence). Here the CDR3 DNA reads TGTGCCAGCAGCTTGGGAAGCGGCTCCGGCGACGAGCAGTACTTC. Protein sequence: CASSLGSGSGDEQYF.

CDR3 sequence: CASSLEPGGELFF. The CDR3 DNA sequence: TGTGCCAGCAGCTTAGAGCCTGGCGGGGAGCTGTTTTTT. J is TRBJ2-2 and V is TRBV11-2; D is undetermined. The CDR3 runs to 13 residues. The germline CDR1 and CDR2 sequences are SGHAT and FQNNGV. Trimming stripped 0 bases from V and 7 bases from J, with 6 bases between.

Only one count was recorded for this clone. This chain links TRBV5-1 with TRBJ2-7, with D unresolved. The CDR3 has 15 residues. The germline CDR1 and CDR2 sequences are SGHRS and YFSETQ. V lost 0 bases and J 0 bases, leaving 10 bases between the germline ends. The CDR3 sequence is CASSLDPSSSYEQYF. CDR3 DNA: TGCGCCAGCAGCTTGGACCCTTCGAGCTCCTACGAGCAGTACTTC. Full variable domain (missing parts from reference TRBV5-1 and TRBJ2-7): KAGVTQTPRYLIKTRGQQVTLSCSPISGHRSVSWYQQTPGQGLQFLFEYFSETQRNKGNFPGRFSGRQFSNSRSEMNVSTLELGDSALYLCASSLDPSSSYEQYFGPGTRLTVT.

The gene calls are TRBV6-5 and TRBJ1-6; TRBD1 aligns across 7 bases. Germline CDR1 MNHEY, CDR2 SVGAGI. V shed 9 bases and J 8 bases; nucleotides not matched to a gene: 4. CDR3 size: 12 residues. The CDR3 loop reads CASRDSYSPLHF. The CDR3 nucleotides read TGTGCCAGTCGGGACAGCTATTCACCCCTCCACTTT.

The gene calls are TRBV6-2 or TRBV6-3 and TRBJ2-1, with D unresolved. Trimming removed 2 bases from V and 1 base from J, with 6 bases in between. The CDR3 runs 14 residues. Per the germline V gene, CDR1 is MNHEY and CDR2 is SVGEGT. The CDR3 here is CASSYKQSYNEQFF. Written as DNA, the CDR3 is TGTGCCAGCAGTTACAAGCAATCCTACAATGAGCAGTTCTTC.